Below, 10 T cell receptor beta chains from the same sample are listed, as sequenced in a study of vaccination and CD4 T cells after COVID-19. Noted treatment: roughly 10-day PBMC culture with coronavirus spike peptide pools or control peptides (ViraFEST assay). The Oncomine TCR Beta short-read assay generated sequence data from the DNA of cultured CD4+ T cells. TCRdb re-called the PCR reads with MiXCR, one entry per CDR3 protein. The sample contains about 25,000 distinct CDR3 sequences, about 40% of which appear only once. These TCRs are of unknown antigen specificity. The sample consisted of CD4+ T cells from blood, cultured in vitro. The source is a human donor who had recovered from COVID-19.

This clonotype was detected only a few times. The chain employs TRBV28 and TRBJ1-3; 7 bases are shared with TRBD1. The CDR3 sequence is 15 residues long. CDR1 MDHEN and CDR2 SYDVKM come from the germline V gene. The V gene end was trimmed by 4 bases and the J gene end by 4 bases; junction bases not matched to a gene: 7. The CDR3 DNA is TGTGCCAGCAGTTATATAGGGACAGTGGGAAACACCATATATTTT. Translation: CASSYIGTVGNTIYF.

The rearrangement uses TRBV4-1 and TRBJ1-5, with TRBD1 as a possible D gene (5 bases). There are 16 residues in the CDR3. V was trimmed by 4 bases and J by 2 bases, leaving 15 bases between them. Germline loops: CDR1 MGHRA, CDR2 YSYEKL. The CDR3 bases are TGCGCCAGCAGCCTCGAGGGGCAGGCTCGCAATCAGCCCCAGCATTTT. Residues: CASSLEGQARNQPQHF.

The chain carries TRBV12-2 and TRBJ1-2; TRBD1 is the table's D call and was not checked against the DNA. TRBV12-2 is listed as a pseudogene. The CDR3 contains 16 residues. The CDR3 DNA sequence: TGTGCAAGTCGCTTAGGGCACAGGGAGCCTAACTATGGCTACACCTTC. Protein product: CASRLGHREPNYGYTF.

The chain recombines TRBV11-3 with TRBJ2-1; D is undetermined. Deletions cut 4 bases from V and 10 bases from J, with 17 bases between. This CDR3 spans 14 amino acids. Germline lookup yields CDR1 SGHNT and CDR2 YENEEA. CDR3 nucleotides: TGTGCCAGCAGCTCCAAATGGCAGCCCCAGGAGCAGTTCTTC. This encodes CASSSKWQPQEQFF.

CDR3 DNA sequence: TGTGCCATCACCCGGGACAGGAGCCCCTACGAGCAGTACTTC. It yields the protein CAITRDRSPYEQYF. This sequence joins TRBV2 and TRBJ2-7; 8 bases map to TRBD1. Germline CDR1 and CDR2: SNHLY and FYNNEI. The CDR3 has 14 residues. V dropped 10 bases and J dropped 2; count of bases not matched to a gene: 10.

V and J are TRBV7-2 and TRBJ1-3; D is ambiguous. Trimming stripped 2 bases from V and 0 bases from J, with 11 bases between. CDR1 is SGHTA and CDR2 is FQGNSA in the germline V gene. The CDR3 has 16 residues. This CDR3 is CASSLSPRSSGNTIYF. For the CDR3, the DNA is TGTGCCAGCAGCTTAAGTCCCCGGAGCTCTGGAAACACCATATATTTT.

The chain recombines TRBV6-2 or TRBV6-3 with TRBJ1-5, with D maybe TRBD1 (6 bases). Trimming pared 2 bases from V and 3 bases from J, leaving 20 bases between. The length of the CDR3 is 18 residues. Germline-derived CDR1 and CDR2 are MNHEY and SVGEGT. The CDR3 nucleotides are TGTGCCAGCAGTTACAGTGCGGACAGACCATATCTCAATCAGCCCCAGCATTTT. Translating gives CASSYSADRPYLNQPQHF.

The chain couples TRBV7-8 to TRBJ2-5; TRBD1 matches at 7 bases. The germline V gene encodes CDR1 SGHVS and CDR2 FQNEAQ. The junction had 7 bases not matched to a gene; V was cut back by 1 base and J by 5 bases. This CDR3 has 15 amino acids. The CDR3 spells CASSLGWTGGETQYF. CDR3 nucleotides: TGTGCCAGCAGCTTAGGATGGACAGGCGGGGAGACCCAGTACTTC.

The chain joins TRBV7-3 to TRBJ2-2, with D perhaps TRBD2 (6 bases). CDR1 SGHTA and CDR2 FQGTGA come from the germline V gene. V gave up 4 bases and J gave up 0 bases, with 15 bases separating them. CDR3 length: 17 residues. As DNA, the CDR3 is TGTGCCAGCAGCTCCGGGACTCCAGCCTCGAACACCGGGGAGCTGTTTTTT. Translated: CASSSGTPASNTGELFF. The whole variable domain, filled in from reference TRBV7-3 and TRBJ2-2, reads GAGVSQTPSNKVTEKGKYVELRCDPISGHTALYWYRQSLGQGPEFLIYFQGTGAADDSGLPNDRFFAVRPEGSVSTLKIQRTERGDSAVYLCASSSGTPASNTGELFFGEGSRLTVL.

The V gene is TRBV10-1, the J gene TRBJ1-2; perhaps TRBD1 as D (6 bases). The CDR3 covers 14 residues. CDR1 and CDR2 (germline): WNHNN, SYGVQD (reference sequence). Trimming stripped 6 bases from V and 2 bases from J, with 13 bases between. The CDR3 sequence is CASSQDRLNYGYTF. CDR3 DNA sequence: TGCGCCAGCAGCCAAGACAGGCTCAACTATGGCTACACCTTC.